Shown below are 29 T cell receptor beta chains from a single sample sequenced in a study of cytomegalovirus exposure and HLA in healthy donors. The PCR used 60 Vbeta and 13 Jbeta primers. The repertoire was sequenced with immunoSEQ multiplex PCR; TCRdb's copy has only in-frame clones and lacks some. The table shows fewer than 200,000 clones, with about 76% occurring only once. The sequenced sample was PBMCs. The receptors here all came from a female donor in good health and CMV-seronegative.

The rearrangement links TRBV5-6 to TRBJ1-2; D may be TRBD1 (6 bases). This CDR3 spans 15 amino acids. V was pared by 3 bases and J by 1 base, with 13 bases between. Germline loops: CDR1 SGHDT, CDR2 YYEEEE. This CDR3 is CASSSAGAGNYGYTF. The CDR3, as DNA: TGTGCCAGCAGCTCGGCGGGGGCGGGTAACTATGGCTACACCTTC.

The chain couples TRBV25-1 to TRBJ2-3, with 8 positions matching TRBD1. Germline V CDR1 and CDR2: MGHDK, SYGVNS. The V segment lost 3 bases and the J segment 2 bases; nucleotides outside the gene matches: 7. This CDR3 is built from 16 residues. The CDR3 is CASSDLRDRPTDTQYF. The CDR3 coding sequence is TGTGCCAGCAGTGATTTGCGGGACAGGCCCACAGATACGCAGTATTTT.

This chain joins TRBV2 and TRBJ1-1; TRBD1 might be the D (6 bases). The CDR3 is 15 amino acids. V lost 2 bases and J 5 bases, leaving 15 bases between the germline ends. Germline assignment: CDR1 SNHLY and CDR2 FYNNEI. The CDR3 DNA reads as TGTGCCAGCAGTGAATGGGTAGGGGGAACAACTGAAGCTTTCTTT. It yields the protein CASSEWVGGTTEAFF.

The gene calls are TRBV7-2 and TRBJ1-1; D might be TRBD1 (5 bases). This CDR3 is built from 12 residues. Germline V CDR1 and CDR2: SGHTA, FQGNSA. V gave up 1 base and J gave up 11 bases, with 11 bases separating them. The CDR3 bases are TGTGCCAGCAGCTTAGAGGCAGGGCGCGCTTTCTTT. Amino acid sequence: CASSLEAGRAFF.

The chain links TRBV29-1 to TRBJ1-2, with no clear D. Germline CDR1 reads SQVTM; CDR2 reads ANQGSEA. The V gene lost 6 bases and the J gene lost 6 bases, with 8 bases spanning the gap. The CDR3 has 10 residues. This chain's CDR3 is CSVWRDGYTF. CDR3 nucleotides: TGCAGCGTCTGGAGGGATGGCTACACCTTC.

This rearrangement joins TRBV21-1 to TRBJ2-5; the table calls TRBD2, which could not be checked here. TRBV21-1 corresponds to a pseudogene. This CDR3 region has 18 residues. The CDR3 DNA sequence: TGTGCCAGCAGCAATCGACCCCGGGGACTAGCGGGATGGGAGACCCAGTACTTC. Its translation is CASSNRPRGLAGWETQYF.

The chain recombines TRBV5-1 with TRBJ1-2, with TRBD1 identical over 12 bases. The CDR3 spans 15 residues. Germline CDR1 and CDR2: SGHRS and YFSETQ. With V trimmed by 0 bases and J by 4 bases, 1 base remained unmatched. CDR3 DNA: TGCGCCAGCAGCTTGGAGGGACAGGGGGCCTATGGCTACACCTTC. Translated, it gives CASSLEGQGAYGYTF.

The chain links TRBV6-8 to TRBJ1-5, with D unresolved. Per germline, CDR1 MNHGY and CDR2 SAAAGT. The ends were cut back, 1 base at V and 2 bases at J, with 9 bases in the middle. CDR3 length: 15 amino acids. DNA for the CDR3: TGTGCCAGCAGTTACTTTTTACAAGGCAATCAGCCCCAGCATTTT. Amino acid sequence: CASSYFLQGNQPQHF.

J is TRBJ1-2 and V is TRBV5-1; 8 bases map to TRBD1. The J segment lost 6 bases and the V segment lost 3 bases, leaving 4 bases of the junction unmatched. This CDR3 spans 13 amino acids. Germline CDR1 and CDR2: SGHRS and YFSETQ. The CDR3 DNA follows: TGCGCCAGCAGCTGGGACAGGAGAGATGGCTACACCTTC. This codes for CASSWDRRDGYTF.

The V call is TRBV5-1, the J call TRBJ2-3; perhaps TRBD1 as D (5 bases). The V and J ends lost 4 bases and 11 bases respectively, with 23 bases between them. Germline CDR1 and CDR2: SGHRS and YFSETQ. The length of the CDR3 is 15 residues. The CDR3: CASSTWLARGNWQYF. CDR3 nucleotide sequence: TGCGCCAGCAGCACTTGGCTGGCTAGGGGAAACTGGCAGTATTTT.

CDR3 DNA sequence: TGTGCCTGGAGTGTGCGAAGAAACTTCTACGAGCAGTACTTC. Encoded protein: CAWSVRRNFYEQYF. This sequence joins TRBV30 and TRBJ2-7; D is ambiguous. Trimming cost V 0 bases and J 3 bases, with 12 bases left between them. This CDR3 has 14 amino acids. Germline lookup yields CDR1 GTSNPN and CDR2 SVGIG (reference sequence).

Note on this clone: Different DNA sequences within this sample yield the same CDR3. The rearrangement links TRBV6-1 to TRBJ2-7, with a tentative D call TRBD2 (6 bases). The CDR3 has 14 amino acids. V lost 2 bases to trimming and J lost 0 bases, with 8 bases between them. Germline lookup yields CDR1 MNHNS and CDR2 SASEGT. The CDR3 region is CASSEPGVSYEQYF. CDR3 sequence (DNA): TGTGCCAGCAGTGAACCGGGGGTCTCCTACGAGCAGTACTTC.

A note on this clone: A read error may produce the germline difference seen at one junction end. The rearrangement links TRBV7-9 to TRBJ2-7, with 8 bases fitting TRBD1. The CDR3 runs to 14 residues. Germline CDR1 and CDR2: SEHNR and FQNEAQ (reference sequence). The CDR3 protein is CSSSLSRGPYEQYF. DNA of the CDR3: TGTTCCAGCAGCTTGTCCAGGGGGCCCTACGAGCAGTACTTC.

The V call is TRBV5-4, the J call TRBJ2-2; TRBD1 matches 11 bases. Germline V gives CDR1 SGHNT, CDR2 YYREEE (reference sequence). V was clipped by 4 bases and J by 5 bases; unmatched bases: 13. This CDR3 has 18 residues. CDR3 loop: CASSRDRGNTGGTGELFF. The DNA of the CDR3 is TGTGCCAGCAGCCGGGACAGGGGGAACACCGGGGGTACCGGGGAGCTGTTTTTT.

In its sample, this clone was seen a few times. The genes are TRBV4-2 and TRBJ1-1, with D maybe TRBD1 (6 bases). Trimming removed 6 bases from V and 4 bases from J, with 15 bases in between. Germline V gene data show CDR1 as LGHNA and CDR2 as YNFKEQ. This CDR3 region has 14 residues. The CDR3 bases are TGTGCCAGCAGGTCCGCAGGGGAAGGCACTGAAGCTTTCTTT. Protein sequence: CASRSAGEGTEAFF.

This chain uses TRBV4-1 with TRBJ2-3, with TRBD2 matching over 7 bases. From germline, CDR1 is MGHRA and CDR2 YSYEKL. The CDR3 has 16 amino acids. V lost 0 bases, J lost 4 bases, and 7 bases stayed unmatched. CDR3 loop: CASSQESSGIPDTQYF. CDR3 nucleotide sequence: TGCGCCAGCAGCCAAGAGTCTAGCGGAATACCAGATACGCAGTATTTT.

The chain uses TRBV29-1 and TRBJ1-1; the match to TRBD1 covers 11 bases. With V trimmed by 4 bases and J by 2 bases, 0 bases remained unmatched. Germline V gene lookup returns CDR1 SQVTM and CDR2 ANQGSEA. The CDR3 contains 13 residues. This CDR3 is CSVGTGGNTEAFF. DNA of the CDR3: TGCAGCGTTGGGACAGGGGGCAACACTGAAGCTTTCTTT.

The V gene is TRBV2, the J gene TRBJ1-2; 12 bases agree with TRBD1. The V segment lost 9 bases and the J segment 8 bases; nucleotides outside the gene matches: 19. Germline assignment: CDR1 SNHLY and CDR2 FYNNEI. The CDR3 extends over 17 amino acids. CDR3 bases: TGTGCCAGAGAGACCCGGGACAGGGGGCGAAATCCGCGGGGCTACACCTTC. Protein product: CARETRDRGRNPRGYTF.

This clone has more than one count but fewer than ten. This chain uses TRBV6-1 with TRBJ1-3; D call uncertain. V lost 8 bases to trimming and J lost 1 base, with 12 bases between them. The CDR3 runs to 14 residues. The germline V gene has CDR1 MNHNS and CDR2 SASEGT. In DNA, the CDR3 is TGTGCCAGCGTGTCCGGTCAATCTGGAAACACCATATATTTT. Its protein product is CASVSGQSGNTIYF.

The rearrangement uses TRBV5-1 and TRBJ2-1; TRBD2 aligns across 9 bases. The CDR3 consists of 15 residues. CDR1 and CDR2 (germline): SGHRS, YFSETQ. Losses at the gene ends were 4 bases for V and 7 bases for J; bases not matched to a gene: 9. The DNA for the CDR3 is TGCGCCAGCAGCAGGACTAGCGTCGGGGGGAATGAGCAGTTCTTC. It is translated as CASSRTSVGGNEQFF.

The J gene is TRBJ1-4, the V gene TRBV19; a weak D match, TRBD1 (6 bases). Germline CDR1 reads LNHDA; CDR2 reads SQIVND (reference sequence). Trimming took off 5 bases at V and 3 bases at J, with 10 bases between the two ends. There are 14 residues in the CDR3. CDR3: CASSHRASNEKLFF. Here the CDR3 DNA reads TGTGCCAGTAGTCACAGGGCTTCTAATGAAAAACTGTTTTTT.

The rearrangement uses TRBV6-1 and TRBJ1-6; D is unresolved. This CDR3 has 11 residues. V lost 2 bases and J lost 9, with 2 bases in between. Germline CDR1 MNHNS, CDR2 SASEGT. CDR3 sequence reads: CASSELSPLHF. The CDR3 DNA reads as TGTGCCAGCAGTGAACTTTCACCCCTCCACTTT.

The gene calls are TRBV2 and TRBJ1-2, with a weak D call TRBD1 (6 bases). Germline CDR1 SNHLY, CDR2 FYNNEI. With 6 bases removed from V and 4 bases from J, the gap between germline ends came to 15 bases. The CDR3 loop spans 14 amino acids. As DNA, the CDR3 is TGTGCCAGCAGGCTTACAGGGTATGGCTATGGCTACACCTTC. It codes for CASRLTGYGYGYTF.

This clone has only a few counts. The gene calls are TRBV9 and TRBJ1-4; D is perhaps TRBD1 (6 bases). Per germline, CDR1 SGDLS and CDR2 YYNGEE. The CDR3 length is 13 residues. The V and J ends lost 3 bases and 5 bases respectively, with 8 bases between them. This CDR3 is CASSGGLNEKLFF. The CDR3 DNA sequence: TGTGCCAGCAGCGGGGGGCTCAATGAAAAACTGTTTTTT.

The chain uses TRBV30 and TRBJ2-5; perhaps TRBD2 as D (6 bases). CDR3 length equals 14 residues. Trimming cost V 0 bases and J 5 bases, with 13 bases left between them. The germline V gene has CDR1 GTSNPN and CDR2 SVGIG (reference sequence). The CDR3 DNA follows: TGTGCCTGGAGTGTACTGAGTGGAGGGGAGACCCAGTACTTC. Translating it yields CAWSVLSGGETQYF.

This chain links TRBV5-4 with TRBJ1-2, with TRBD1 identical over 7 bases. Germline CDR1 and CDR2: SGHNT and YYREEE (reference sequence). CDR3 length equals 15 residues. The junction had 8 bases not matched to a gene; V was cut back by 6 bases and J by 0 bases. This CDR3 reads CASTSPGTANYGYTF. The CDR3 bases are TGTGCCAGCACCTCCCCCGGGACAGCTAACTATGGCTACACCTTC.

The V call is TRBV29-1, the J call TRBJ2-6, with 11 bases aligning to TRBD1. The trim removed 5 bases at V and 0 bases at J, leaving 9 bases unmatched. The CDR3 totals 18 residues. The V gene's germline CDR1 is SQVTM and CDR2 ANQGSEA. The CDR3 sequence: CSVRWTGTGGSGANVLTF. The CDR3 coding sequence is TGCAGCGTTCGATGGACGGGGACAGGGGGCTCTGGGGCCAACGTCCTGACTTTC.

The count of this clone is one. The chain carries TRBV2 and TRBJ2-1; 9 bases align to TRBD2. V shed 8 bases, J shed 3 bases, and the junction held 8 bases outside the gene matches. This CDR3 comprises 15 residues. Germline values: CDR1 SNHLY, CDR2 FYNNEI. CDR3 loop: CASSSREGYYNEQFF. As DNA, the CDR3 is TGTGCCAGCTCTTCGCGGGAGGGTTACTACAATGAGCAGTTCTTC.

This sequence joins TRBV13 and TRBJ2-7; D remains ambiguous. V gave up 0 bases and J gave up 2 bases, with 8 bases separating them. CDR3 length: 14 amino acids. Germline CDR1 PRHDT, CDR2 FYEKMQ (reference sequence). The chain's CDR3 is CASSLGQYPYEQYF. The CDR3 nucleotides read TGTGCCAGCAGCTTAGGACAATACCCCTACGAGCAGTACTTC.